This paragraph reports one TCR beta chain. Its antigen is unknown. The data were obtained in a study of cytomegalovirus exposure and HLA in healthy donors. Whole-study results and caveats: The classifier reportedly diagnosed cytomegalovirus status with high sensitivity and specificity.

V was clipped by 5 bases and J by 4 bases; unmatched bases: 3. Germline assignment: CDR1 SNHLY and CDR2 FYNNEI. The CDR3 length is 13 residues. 60 Vbeta and 13 Jbeta primers were used in PCR. Sequencing was performed with immunoSEQ multiplex PCR; in TCRdb, only in-frame clones are kept and a portion is missing. The sample carries some 130,000 clones, around 9% recorded once. The rearrangement links TRBV2 to TRBJ1-1; 8 bases line up with TRBD1. Sample: PBMCs. The clonotype was recovered from a woman aged 40-49 years in good health and CMV-seropositive. The CDR3 protein is CASSRQGSTEAFF. CDR3 DNA sequence: TGTGCCAGCAGTAGACAGGGGAGCACTGAAGCTTTCTTT.